The T cell receptor (beta chain) under discussion was sequenced for a study of shared clonotypes between healthy human individuals. Germline CDR1 KGHSH, CDR2 LQKENI. V lost 2 bases and J lost 1, with 12 bases in between. The CDR3 extends over 16 amino acids. Assay used: immunoSEQ multiplex PCR; TCRdb lists only in-frame clones, some missing. This table has 2 million to 3 million clones, 93% appearing once. The specimen sequenced was naive CD4+ T cells from PBMCs. Subset meaning: CD45RA+ positively selected. This chain connects TRBV18 to TRBJ2-1; the D gene is possibly TRBD1 (6 bases). The sequence came from a young man in good health. Some clones in this sample may be carry-over from other donors' samples. DNA of the CDR3: TGTGCCAGCTCACCAACCGGGACACTTTCCTACAATGAGCAGTTCTTC. It encodes CASSPTGTLSYNEQFF.